Listed below are T cell receptor beta chains from one sample, sequenced in a study of cytomegalovirus exposure and HLA in healthy donors. The protocol was immunoSEQ multiplex PCR, while the TCRdb copy is restricted to in-frame clones and leaves out a portion. The sample lists about 220,000 clones; roughly 80% were seen once. Source material: PBMCs. The source of these receptors is a man aged 40-49 years in good health and CMV-seropositive. CDR3s include the opening cysteine and the closing phenylalanine or tryptophan. A D gene is named only where the DNA matches it firmly. Size values are once, few and many counts, or a class for expanded clones, and some rows have none.

.	TRBV28	.	TRBJ2-7	CASRSPGGPYEQYF	TGTGCCAGCAGATCCCCCGGGGGACCCTACGAGCAGTACTTC
TRBD1	TRBV2	once	TRBJ2-3	CASKDGTGGRADTQYF	TGTGCCAGCAAGGATGGGACAGGGGGCAGGGCAGATACGCAGTATTTT
.	TRBV10-2	.	TRBJ1-6	CASRRQTNSPLHF	TGCGCCAGCAGGAGGCAGACCAATTCACCCCTCCACTTT
TRBD1	TRBV7-6	.	TRBJ1-2	CASSPGQGLYGYTF	TGTGCCAGCAGCCCCGGACAGGGCTTGTATGGCTACACCTTC
TRBD1	TRBV19	once	TRBJ1-1	CASSMGQGLTEAFF	TGTGCCAGTAGTATGGGACAGGGCTTGACTGAAGCTTTCTTT
.	TRBV19	once	TRBJ2-1	CASSRGFNEQFF	TGTGCCAGTAGTAGGGGCTTCAATGAGCAGTTCTTC
.	TRBV14	.	TRBJ2-2	CASSLFRGGELFF	TGTGCCAGCAGCCTCTTTAGAGGCGGGGAGCTGTTTTTT
.	TRBV5-4	few	TRBJ1-1	CASSRSYTEAFF	TGTGCCAGCAGCCGGTCGTACACTGAAGCTTTCTTT
.	TRBV5-1	.	TRBJ1-5	CASSLEPSSNQPQHF	TGCGCCAGCAGCTTGGAACCGAGCAGCAATCAGCCCCAGCATTTT
.	TRBV2	.	TRBJ1-4	CASSEQGELFF	TGTGCCAGCAGTGAACAAGGGGAACTGTTTTTT
TRBD2	TRBV6-1	.	TRBJ2-3	CASHSAGATDTQYF	TGTGCCAGCCACTCAGCGGGGGCCACAGATACGCAGTATTTT
TRBD1	TRBV19	few	TRBJ1-5	CASSIGTGVGQPQHF	TGTGCCAGTAGTATAGGGACAGGGGTTGGTCAGCCCCAGCATTTT
.	TRBV11-2	.	TRBJ1-2	CASSLDMAANYGYTF	TGTGCCAGCAGCTTAGATATGGCAGCTAACTATGGCTACACCTTC
.	TRBV4-1	once	TRBJ2-5	CASSQEAPRGSVGETQYF	TGCGCCAGCAGCCAAGAGGCCCCTAGAGGGAGCGTCGGAGAGACCCAGTACTTC
.	TRBV5-6	few	TRBJ1-2	CASSFDYGYTF	TGTGCCAGCAGCTTCGACTATGGCTACACCTTC
.	TRBV5-6	.	TRBJ2-7	CASSSGAQIYEQYF	TGTGCCAGCAGCTCAGGGGCCCAGATCTACGAGCAGTACTTC
TRBD2	TRBV15	.	TRBJ2-1	CATSRGGSSYNEQFF	TGTGCCACCAGCAGAGGCGGGAGCTCCTACAATGAGCAGTTCTTC
TRBD2	TRBV9	.	TRBJ2-2	CASSPRGGGGMNTGELFF	TGTGCCAGCAGCCCCCGGGGAGGCGGGGGGATGAACACCGGGGAGCTGTTTTTT
.	TRBV7-2	once	TRBJ2-5	CASRRGKQETQYF	TGTGCCAGCAGGAGGGGGAAACAAGAGACCCAGTACTTC
TRBD2	TRBV5-1	.	TRBJ2-1	CASSSGLAGGTYNEQFF	TGCGCCAGCAGCTCGGGACTAGCGGGAGGGACCTACAATGAGCAGTTCTTC
TRBD2	TRBV30	few	TRBJ2-2	CAFSAKAGAGELFF	TGTGCCTTCTCCGCAAAGGCGGGAGCAGGGGAGCTGTTTTTT
.	TRBV29-1	.	TRBJ1-5	CSVTGGFNQPQHF	TGCAGCGTTACTGGAGGATTCAATCAGCCCCAGCATTTT
TRBD2	TRBV7-9	.	TRBJ2-1	CASSSVREYEQFF	TGTGCCAGCAGCTCAGTGCGGGAGTATGAGCAGTTCTTC
TRBD1	TRBV29-1	.	TRBJ1-1	CSAGETYRGNTEAFF	TGCAGCGCCGGAGAAACTTACAGGGGCAACACTGAAGCTTTCTTT
TRBD1	TRBV6-1	once	TRBJ1-6	CASRADRVGNSPLHF	TGTGCCAGCAGAGCTGACAGGGTGGGGAATTCACCCCTCCACTTT
TRBD1	TRBV7-3	.	TRBJ2-3	CASSGGQITDTQYF	TGTGCCAGCAGCGGGGGACAGATCACAGATACGCAGTATTTT
TRBD1	TRBV5-4	once	TRBJ2-7	CASSFDRGRDLFYEQYF	TGTGCCAGCAGCTTTGACAGGGGGAGAGACCTTTTCTACGAGCAGTACTTC
.	TRBV9	.	TRBJ1-5	CASSAQGWSNQPQHF	TGTGCCAGCAGCGCGCAGGGATGGAGCAATCAGCCCCAGCATTTT
.	TRBV27	.	TRBJ2-5	CASRGPSNQYF	TGTGCCAGCAGGGGCCCCTCCAACCAGTACTTC